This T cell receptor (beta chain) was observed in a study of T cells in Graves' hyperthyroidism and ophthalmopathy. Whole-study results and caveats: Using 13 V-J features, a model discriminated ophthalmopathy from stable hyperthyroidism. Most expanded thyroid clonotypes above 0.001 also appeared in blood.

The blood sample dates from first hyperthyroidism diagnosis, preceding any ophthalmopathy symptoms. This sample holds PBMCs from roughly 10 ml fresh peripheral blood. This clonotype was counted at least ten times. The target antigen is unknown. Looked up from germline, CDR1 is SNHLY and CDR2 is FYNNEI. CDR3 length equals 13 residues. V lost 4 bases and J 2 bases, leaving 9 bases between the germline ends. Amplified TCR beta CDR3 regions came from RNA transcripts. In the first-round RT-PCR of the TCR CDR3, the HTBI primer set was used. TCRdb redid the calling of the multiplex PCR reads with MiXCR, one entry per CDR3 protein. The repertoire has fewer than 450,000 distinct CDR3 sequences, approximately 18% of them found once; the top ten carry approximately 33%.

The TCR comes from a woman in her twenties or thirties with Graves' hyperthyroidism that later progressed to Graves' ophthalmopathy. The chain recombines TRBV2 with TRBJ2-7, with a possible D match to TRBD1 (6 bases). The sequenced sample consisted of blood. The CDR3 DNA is TGTGCCAGCAGTGCTGGACAGCCCTACGAGCAGTACTTC. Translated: CASSAGQPYEQYF.